Listed below are T cell receptor beta chains from one sample, sequenced in a study of blood T cell repertoires in COVID-19. Produced via immunoSEQ multiplex PCR; TCRdb's table is partial and in-frame only. In the table there are tens of thousands of clones, 70% to 90% of which are singletons. Sample: peripheral blood. All receptors derive from a man between 65 and 80 years old with acute or convalescent COVID-19. Both conserved end residues are part of each CDR3.

>TRBV5-1
CASKQGAWDTDTQYF
>TRBV9
CASSPEGVADTQYF
>TRBV6-2/TRBV6-3
CASSYGLAASTDTQYF
>TRBV19
CASSATGTGIYEQFF
>TRBV27
CASSFRGLGGMNTEAFF
>TRBV11-2
CASSLDYRYEQYF
>TRBV7-3
CASSLMAGHNSPLHF
>TRBV5-1
CASSLRLAGNNEQFF
>TRBV10-3
CAISGTGGETQYF
>TRBV6-5
CASSYSVSGNSPLHF
>TRBV29-1
CSVSDSEAFF
>TRBV9
CASSVDPLGGNYGYTF
>TRBV5-1
CASSSTGIETQYF
>TRBV11-2
CASSFWRETQYF
>TRBV7-9
CASSLEGVQPQHF
>TRBV5-6
CASSFSGSEAFF
>TRBV29-1
CSVLTEFYGYTF
>TRBV7-2
CASSLRTGGTNTGELFF
>TRBV6-5
CASSRNRDYGYTF
>TRBV5-4
CASSPQPSGSPADTQYF
>TRBV25-1
CASSEVWSRGNTIYF
>TRBV5-6
CASSNYRGHTYEQYF
>TRBV30
CAWSLTDTQYF
>TRBV6-5
CASSSRGQAYNEQFF
>TRBV7-8
CASSIAGRTEAFF
>TRBV7-2
CASSQGGNTEAFF
>TRBV19
CASRNFNRNTEAFF
>TRBV18
CASSESRTGKTYNEQFF
>TRBV30
CAWEGLAGGFADTQYF
>TRBV6-5
CAIGLSSYEQYF
>TRBV7-2
CASSRARNEKLFF
>TRBV28
CASSFPLTGTSTDTQYF
>TRBV5-1
CASRVEGSGTEAFF
>TRBV28
CASSSPSGVDGEQFF
>TRBV21-1
CASRHSPNTINEKLFF
>TRBV6-6
CASSRGYGETQYF
>TRBV6-5
CASSYSRGALNTEAFF
>TRBV11-2
CASSPSGRANTGELFF
>TRBV6-2/TRBV6-3
CASSYVNSNQPQHF
>TRBV3-1/TRBV3-2
CASSQVTGGIEAFF
>TRBV2
CASRRGGEAFF
>TRBV18
CASSPGPGGESPLHF
>TRBV14
CASSQMRNNRRGDTQYF
>TRBV5-4
CASSPGQGAGQPQHF
>TRBV19
CASSIQVTASYNEQFF
>TRBV4-1
CASSQFIQVKSEAFF
>TRBV4-1
CASSQPTRGLAKNIQYF
>TRBV29-1
CSVIRGSSTEAFF
>TRBV4-2
CASSPRLAEHYEQYF
>TRBV15
CATSGGYSNQPQHF
>TRBV2
CASSEWAAGELFF
>TRBV10-3
CAISGDISYNEQFF
>TRBV5-5
CASSRGDRNTEAFF
>TRBV19
CASTLQDRGAWPQHF
>TRBV7-9
CASSLTAQYF
>TRBV6-5
CASKLDRGGYTF
>TRBV27
CASSSDRGGYGYTF
>TRBV7-3
CASSSTGGFEKLFF
>TRBV24-1
CATSGFYTGTGTTYGYTF